The rows below give T cell receptor beta chains drawn from one sample of a study of human T cells and chemical hapten exposure. Via MiXCR, TCRdb re-called the RACE reads, giving one row per CDR3 protein. There are around 380,000 distinct CDR3 sequences in the sample; more than 4.5% occur only once, and approximately 2.1% lies in the top ten. The material was whole blood, obtained in connection with sensitization to the hapten diphenylcyclopropenone (DPC). The source is a woman aged 45-60 years with alopecia areata. Some clones in this sample may be carry-over from other donors' samples. Both conserved end residues are part of each CDR3. A D gene is named only where the DNA matches it firmly. Size tells how often a clone was seen (once, few, many) or the class of an expanded clone, and some rows leave it out.

J,size,D,length,V,DNA,CDR3
TRBJ2-6,many,TRBD1,19,TRBV12-3/TRBV12-4,TGTGCCAGCAGCCGAATTCCGGGACAGTCATTCTCTGGGGCCAACGTCCTGACTTTC,CASSRIPGQSFSGANVLTF
TRBJ2-2,many,TRBD1,15,TRBV12-3/TRBV12-4,TGTGCCAGCAGTACGGACAGGGACTCGACCGGGGAGCTGTTTTTT,CASSTDRDSTGELFF
TRBJ2-5,many,TRBD1,13,TRBV2,TGTGCCACCTTGACAGGGGGCGGAGAGACCCAGTACTTC,CATLTGGGETQYF
TRBJ2-1,many,NA,12,TRBV6-6,TGTGCCAGCTTTCCCCGGGGTGGTGAGCAGTTCTTC,CASFPRGGEQFF
TRBJ1-5,many,NA,16,TRBV28,TGTGCCAGCAGCGGATACAGGGAGTCACCGCGACAGCCCCAGCATTTT,CASSGYRESPRQPQHF
TRBJ2-7,few,NA,14,TRBV7-2,TGTGCCAGCAGCTTAGCGATGGGCGGCTACGAGCAGTACTTC,CASSLAMGGYEQYF
TRBJ2-3,many,TRBD1,13,TRBV6-1,TGTGCCAGCACTAAGGACAGGCCAGATACGCAGTATTTT,CASTKDRPDTQYF
TRBJ2-2,NA,NA,17,TRBV28,TGTGCCAGCAGTCCGTCCCCGTGGCAGGGAGTTAACGGGGAGCTGTTTTTT,CASSPSPWQGVNGELFF
TRBJ1-3,many,TRBD1,15,TRBV12-3/TRBV12-4,TGTGCCAGCAGGAAAGGGACAGGGGGTGGAAACACCATATATTTT,CASRKGTGGGNTIYF
TRBJ2-3,many,NA,15,TRBV7-2,TGTGCCAGCACCCGAGGGGGAAGACTCACAGATACGCAGTATTTT,CASTRGGRLTDTQYF
TRBJ2-1,few,NA,16,TRBV3-1,TGTGCCAGCAGCCAAGGTGCTAGCCGGTCGAACAATGAGCAGTTCTTC,CASSQGASRSNNEQFF
TRBJ2-6,many,TRBD1,18,TRBV7-3,TGTGCCAGCAGCGCGACAGGGGGAGACGTAACTGGGGCCAACGTCCTGACTTTC,CASSATGGDVTGANVLTF
TRBJ2-6,NA,NA,15,TRBV29-1,TGCAGCGTTAGCGGCGGGCTGACTGGGGCCAACGTCCTGACTTTC,CSVSGGLTGANVLTF
TRBJ1-2,few,NA,12,TRBV7-2,TGTGCCAGCAGCTTCGACAGAAACGGCTACACCTTC,CASSFDRNGYTF
TRBJ2-7,many,NA,17,TRBV20-1,TGCAGTGCTAGAGAATCCACTCGGGACTTCCCTGACGACGAGCAGTACTTC,CSARESTRDFPDDEQYF
TRBJ2-7,NA,TRBD2,16,TRBV27,TGTGCCAGCAGTTTTCTGGTAGCGGGTCTCCCCTACGAGCAGTACTTC,CASSFLVAGLPYEQYF
TRBJ1-2,NA,NA,13,TRBV5-5,TGTGCCAGCAGCCGCCAGACCCTCTATGGCTACACCTTC,CASSRQTLYGYTF
TRBJ1-2,many,NA,10,TRBV2,TGTGCCAGCAGTGAGGTTGGCTACACCTTC,CASSEVGYTF
TRBJ1-2,NA,TRBD1,13,TRBV7-2,TGTGCCAGCAGCTTAGAGAGGGGGCGCGGCTACACCTTC,CASSLERGRGYTF
TRBJ1-1,many,NA,17,TRBV4-2,TGTGCCAGCAGCCAAGAGAAGGGAGGGGGGCTTAGCACTGAAGCTTTCTTT,CASSQEKGGGLSTEAFF
TRBJ1-5,NA,NA,15,TRBV10-3,TGTGCCATCAGCGAGGGGGAGGAAGCGAGCCAGCCCCAGCATTTT,CAISEGEEASQPQHF
TRBJ1-5,few,NA,12,TRBV27,TGTGCCAGCAGTTCCGACCGGGGGCCCCAGCATTTT,CASSSDRGPQHF